The next 30 T cell receptor beta chains were all read from a single sample in a study of blood T cell repertoires in COVID-19. The assay was immunoSEQ multiplex PCR, and TCRdb's table has in-frame clones only and misses some. The sample has 140,000 to 150,000 clones; more than 75% are singletons. Sequenced: peripheral blood. The receptors stem from a man older than 75 with acute or convalescent COVID-19.

The chain employs TRBV5-1 and TRBJ1-1; TRBD1 might be the D (5 bases). CDR3 length: 15 residues. Trimming took 7 bases from V and 1 from J, leaving 17 bases between them. Per germline, CDR1 SGHRS and CDR2 YFSETQ. CDR3 sequence reads: CASDLGGAGNTEAFF. In DNA form, the CDR3 reads TGCGCCAGCGATCTTGGAGGGGCAGGGAACACTGAAGCTTTCTTT.

The genes are TRBV29-1 and TRBJ1-1, with TRBD1 as a possible D gene (5 bases). V was shortened by 0 bases and J by 8 bases, with 7 bases between the two germline ends. The CDR3 is 11 residues long. Germline V CDR1 and CDR2: SQVTM, ANQGSEA. This CDR3 reads CSVEDPGEAFF. In nucleotides, the CDR3 is TGCAGCGTTGAAGATCCAGGGGAAGCTTTCTTT.

This clone was observed once. The chain uses TRBV6-5 and TRBJ2-1, with D possibly matching TRBD2 (6 bases). CDR3 length: 14 residues. V was pared by 2 bases and J by 6 bases, with 11 bases between. Germline values: CDR1 MNHEY, CDR2 SVGAGI. CDR3 bases: TGTGCCAGCAGTTACGGGACTCTATCCAATGAGCAGTTCTTC. This gives the protein CASSYGTLSNEQFF.

The J gene is TRBJ2-5, the V gene TRBV30, with a possible D match to TRBD2 (6 bases). The CDR3 contains 13 residues. Germline V gene sequence: CDR1 GTSNPN, CDR2 SVGIG (reference sequence). The germline V and J ends were trimmed by 2 bases and 5 bases, with 12 bases remaining between them. CDR3 in amino acids: CAWSPGRRETQYF. The CDR3 DNA is TGTGCCTGGAGTCCGGGGAGGCGGGAGACCCAGTACTTC.

This sequence joins TRBV5-1 and TRBJ2-3; D might be TRBD1 (6 bases). The V gene lost 0 bases and the J gene lost 6 bases, with 14 bases spanning the gap. CDR1 is SGHRS, CDR2 YFSETQ, per germline. The CDR3 covers 15 residues. Written as DNA, the CDR3 is TGCGCCAGCAGCTTGGAAAGCCCAGGGGAGGATACGCAGTATTTT. It codes for CASSLESPGEDTQYF.

V is TRBV12-3 or TRBV12-4 and J is TRBJ1-1, with a possible D match to TRBD1 (5 bases). The CDR3 consists of 13 residues. V was trimmed by 6 bases and J by 1 base, leaving 9 bases between them. CDR3 region: CASRDTQNTEAFF. The CDR3 region has the DNA TGTGCCAGCAGGGACACACAGAACACTGAAGCTTTCTTT.

This sequence joins TRBV10-2 and TRBJ1-6; maybe TRBD1 (5 bases). This CDR3 region has 16 residues. Germline V gene sequence: CDR1 WSHSY, CDR2 SAAADI. Trimming removed 3 bases at V and 7 bases at J, with 16 bases between. The CDR3 sequence is CASSESPTRGNSPLHF. CDR3 bases: TGCGCCAGCAGTGAATCCCCAACGCGGGGGAATTCACCCCTCCACTTT.

The chain has TRBV30 and TRBJ1-2, with 10 bases lining up with TRBD1. V lost 8 bases and J lost 7; bases outside the gene matches: 7. The CDR3 runs to 12 residues. Germline CDR1 and CDR2: GTSNPN and SVGIG (reference sequence). The CDR3 nucleotides are TGTGCCAGAACCGGGACAGGGGTTGGCTACACCTTC. It encodes CARTGTGVGYTF.

This chain connects TRBV11-2 to TRBJ2-3; 7 bases match TRBD2. Germline CDR1 reads SGHAT; CDR2 reads FQNNGV. The CDR3 is made up of 16 amino acids. V shed 1 base and J 2 bases; nucleotides not matched to a gene: 6. The CDR3 here is CASSLGGSGLTDTQYF. The CDR3 nucleotides are TGTGCCAGCAGCTTAGGTGGTAGCGGGCTCACAGATACGCAGTATTTT.

The chain links TRBV20-1 to TRBJ2-7; D uncertain. Germline values: CDR1 DFQATT, CDR2 SNEGSKA (reference sequence). Trimming removed 3 bases from V and 0 bases from J, with 12 bases in between. This CDR3 is built from 14 residues. The CDR3 nucleotides are TGCAGTGCTAGTCCGCTGTCCAGCTCCTACGAGCAGTACTTC. Protein: CSASPLSSSYEQYF.

The V call is TRBV19, the J call TRBJ2-5; D is ambiguous. This CDR3 comprises 12 residues. Trimming shortened V by 5 bases and J by 7 bases, and 11 bases separated the two germline ends. Germline V CDR1 and CDR2: LNHDA, SQIVND (reference sequence). The DNA of the CDR3 is TGTGCCAGTAGTCCGGAGCCGGGGACCCAGTACTTC. Translated: CASSPEPGTQYF.

A single count supports this clone. The rearrangement joins TRBV28 to TRBJ2-2, with D uncertain. Germline CDR1 MDHEN, CDR2 SYDVKM. The V and J ends lost 2 bases and 4 bases respectively, with 14 bases between them. This CDR3 region has 16 residues. The CDR3, as DNA: TGTGCCAGCAGTTTAGGCACCGGGTCTTCCACCGGGGAGCTGTTTTTT. Residues: CASSLGTGSSTGELFF.

The chain combines TRBV5-1 with TRBJ2-3, with D possibly TRBD1 on 5 matching bases. V lost 0 bases and J 0 bases, leaving 5 bases between the germline ends. The CDR3 is 14 amino acids. Per germline, CDR1 SGHRS and CDR2 YFSETQ. Here the CDR3 reads CASSLAGSTDTQYF. CDR3 nucleotides: TGCGCCAGCAGCTTGGCAGGGAGCACAGATACGCAGTATTTT.

This clone was observed a single time. The chain uses TRBV2 and TRBJ1-4, with D perhaps matching TRBD1 (6 bases). Germline-derived CDR1 and CDR2 are SNHLY and FYNNEI. The CDR3 is made up of 14 amino acids. V dropped 7 bases and J dropped 7 bases, with 16 bases sitting between them. CDR3 nucleotide sequence: TGTGCCAGCACCTTAGCAGGGGATGCTGAAAAACTGTTTTTT. Protein sequence: CASTLAGDAEKLFF.

V and J are TRBV7-2 and TRBJ2-7; D uncertain. CDR3 length: 13 amino acids. V was pared by 3 bases and J by 1 base, with 7 bases between. Per the germline V gene, CDR1 is SGHTA and CDR2 is FQGNSA. The CDR3 spells CASSFGRSYEQYF. CDR3 coding DNA: TGTGCCAGCAGCTTTGGGCGTTCCTACGAGCAGTACTTC.

The genes are TRBV29-1 and TRBJ2-5; TRBD1 agrees at 7 bases. Per the germline V gene, CDR1 is SQVTM and CDR2 is ANQGSEA. The CDR3 extends over 12 amino acids. V shed 6 bases, J shed 0 bases, and the junction held 1 base outside the gene matches. The CDR3 loop reads CSVDRDQETQYF. Written as DNA, the CDR3 is TGCAGCGTAGACAGGGACCAAGAGACCCAGTACTTC.

The rearrangement joins TRBV5-1 to TRBJ2-5; the D gene is possibly TRBD2 (6 bases). V shed 2 bases and J shed 0 bases, with 11 bases lying between them. Germline CDR1 reads SGHRS; CDR2 reads YFSETQ. This CDR3 is 15 amino acids long. CDR3 coding DNA: TGCGCCAGCAGCTTCAGCGGAGGGTACCAAGAGACCCAGTACTTC. Encoded protein: CASSFSGGYQETQYF.

This chain uses TRBV7-9 with TRBJ1-1; TRBD1 agrees at 7 bases. Germline V CDR1 and CDR2: SEHNR, FQNEAQ (reference sequence). The junction had 3 bases not matched to a gene; V was cut back by 3 bases and J by 2 bases. This CDR3 comprises 14 residues. The DNA of the CDR3 is TGTGCCAGCAGCTTGAGGGACAGCAACACTGAAGCTTTCTTT. Translating it yields CASSLRDSNTEAFF.

The chain joins TRBV29-1 to TRBJ1-2; 9 nucleotides agree with TRBD1. V gave up 1 base and J gave up 4 bases; unmatched junction bases: 4. Germline assignment: CDR1 SQVTM and CDR2 ANQGSEA. The CDR3 length is 14 residues. CDR3 sequence: CSVEVQDRGYGYTF. DNA of the CDR3: TGCAGCGTTGAAGTTCAGGACAGGGGCTATGGCTACACCTTC.

This clone was seen a single time. The chain employs TRBV6-2 or TRBV6-3 and TRBJ2-3; D call uncertain. Germline lookup yields CDR1 MNHEY and CDR2 SVGEGT. The CDR3 sequence is 15 residues long. Trimming shortened V by 2 bases and J by 2 bases, and 11 bases separated the two germline ends. CDR3 loop: CASSYPQDLTDTQYF. The CDR3 bases are TGTGCCAGCAGTTACCCTCAGGATCTCACAGATACGCAGTATTTT.

The chain carries TRBV19 and TRBJ1-1; TRBD1 agrees at 9 bases. CDR1 is LNHDA and CDR2 is SQIVND in the germline V gene (reference sequence). The trim removed 8 bases at V and 3 bases at J, leaving 10 bases unmatched. This CDR3 has 15 amino acids. The CDR3 DNA sequence: TGTGCCAGTCCACCGGGACAGGGAACCTACACTGAAGCTTTCTTT. Its protein is CASPPGQGTYTEAFF. Full variable domain (rest looked up from reference TRBV19 and TRBJ1-1): DGGITQSPKYLFRKEGQNVTLSCEQNLNHDAMYWYRQDPGQGLRLIYYSQIVNDFQKGDIAEGYSVSREKKESFPLTVTSAQKNPTAFYLCASPPGQGTYTEAFFGQGTRLTVV.

This clone has just one count. The V call is TRBV10-3, the J call TRBJ2-3; possibly TRBD2 for D (5 bases). The CDR3 is 11 residues long. Germline CDR1 and CDR2: ENHRY and SYGVKD. The CDR3 coding sequence is TGTGGGTCTCCGGGGAGAGATACGCAGTATTTT. Protein sequence: CGSPGRDTQYF.

This chain uses TRBV24-1 with TRBJ1-2, with 7 bases matching TRBD1. CDR1 is KGHDR and CDR2 is SFDVKD in the germline V gene. Trimming removed 5 bases from V and 8 bases from J; junction bases left unmatched: 13. The CDR3 is made up of 15 amino acids. As DNA, the CDR3 is TGTGCCACCAGTGTCCCCAAACCGGGACAGAAGGGCTACACCTTC. It codes for CATSVPKPGQKGYTF.

This clone has more than one count but fewer than ten. The chain links TRBV10-1 to TRBJ2-7; TRBD1 agrees at 7 bases. This CDR3 has 14 residues. V gave up 6 bases and J gave up 3 bases; unmatched junction bases: 8. Germline assignment: CDR1 WNHNN and CDR2 SYGVQD (reference sequence). The CDR3 loop is CASSPGQWVYEQYF. DNA of the CDR3: TGCGCCAGCAGCCCGGGACAGTGGGTCTACGAGCAGTACTTC.

The chain has TRBV15 and TRBJ2-2; 8 nucleotides agree with TRBD2. J was trimmed by 6 bases and V by 0 bases; bases with no gene match: 9. The germline gives CDR1 LNHNV, CDR2 YYDKDF (reference sequence). This CDR3 has 17 amino acids. The CDR3 here is CATSRDLAGGVAGELFF. The CDR3 bases are TGTGCCACCAGCAGAGATCTTGCGGGAGGAGTAGCCGGGGAGCTGTTTTTT.

This chain links TRBV5-1 with TRBJ1-1, with D tentatively TRBD1 (6 bases). V lost 0 bases, J lost 4 bases, and 13 bases lay in between. Germline V lookup: CDR1 SGHRS, CDR2 YFSETQ. The CDR3 runs 15 residues. The CDR3 spells CASSLEGMGATEAFF. In DNA, the CDR3 is TGCGCCAGCAGCTTGGAGGGGATGGGGGCCACTGAAGCTTTCTTT.

V and J are TRBV28 and TRBJ1-2, with 7 bases matching TRBD1. The ends lost 7 bases at V and 2 bases at J; junction bases unmatched: 13. Germline V gene sequence: CDR1 MDHEN, CDR2 SYDVKM. The CDR3 is 16 residues long. The CDR3 coding sequence is TGTGCCAGCAAACCCCCACTGACAGGGAAGAACTATGGCTACACCTTC. Its protein is CASKPPLTGKNYGYTF.

The chain joins TRBV3-1 (or the pseudogene TRBV3-2) to TRBJ2-5; 10 nucleotides match TRBD1. J was trimmed by 1 base and V by 2 bases; bases with no gene match: 4. Germline assignment: CDR1 LGHDT and CDR2 YNNKEL (reference sequence). The CDR3 runs 16 residues. The CDR3 loop reads CASSQWGQGTQETQYF. The CDR3, as DNA: TGTGCCAGCAGCCAATGGGGACAGGGGACCCAAGAGACCCAGTACTTC.

V gene TRBV3-1 (or the pseudogene TRBV3-2) combines with J gene TRBJ1-1; 7 bases match TRBD1. This CDR3 comprises 14 residues. Germline lookup yields CDR1 LGHDT and CDR2 YNNKEL (reference sequence). Trimming removed 2 bases from V and 5 bases from J; junction bases left unmatched: 5. Here the CDR3 DNA reads TGTGCCAGCAGCCAAACAGGGGTAGGAACTGAAGCTTTCTTT. The encoded protein is CASSQTGVGTEAFF.

The V call is TRBV5-1, the J call TRBJ1-3, with 9 bases lining up with TRBD1. The CDR3 length is 14 residues. Germline V CDR1 and CDR2: SGHRS, YFSETQ. V was clipped by 5 bases and J by 2 bases; unmatched bases: 2. CDR3 nucleotides: TGCGCCAGCAGTCGGGACAGGGCTGGAAACACCATATATTTT. It specifies CASSRDRAGNTIYF.